By frequency, the clone carrying this T cell receptor (beta chain) is medium-sized. Its antigen is not known. Cells classed as naive CD8+ T cells were CD45RO-CCR7+CD27+CD95-. The data were obtained in a study of CXCR3-negative and CXCR3-positive naive CD8 T cells. 5' RACE with UMI labels generated the TRB cDNA libraries. Reanalyzing the 5' RACE reads, TCRdb keeps one entry per CDR3 protein, without DNA. This table lists about 3,100 distinct CDR3 sequences. The CDR3 is made up of 13 amino acids. CDR1 is DFQATT, CDR2 SNEGSKA, per germline (reference sequence). Study-wide points: TRB CDR3s of CXCR3-positive naive cells were more hydrophobic than those of CXCR3-negative naive cells. Whereas both naive subsets had comparably high diversity, memory CD8+ cells had much lower diversity.

This TCR came from a human donor in good health. Some clones in this sample may be carry-over from other donors' samples. V is TRBV20-1 and J is TRBJ1-2; TCRdb's D call, TRBD1, is unchecked because there is no DNA. The source material was naive CXCR3+ CD8+ T cells from blood. Subset: CD45RO-CCR7+CD27+CD95- naive CD8+ T cells expressing CXCR3 (TNR3+). The CDR3 protein is CSARAQDNYGYTF.